Listed below are T cell receptor beta chains from one sample, sequenced in a study of cytomegalovirus exposure and HLA in healthy donors. The data were produced by immunoSEQ multiplex PCR, yet TCRdb's version contains in-frame clones alone and is incomplete. Among 110,000 or so clones listed, around 68% were seen once. Specimen: PBMCs. The receptor source for this set is a woman aged 45-59 years in good health and CMV-seropositive. Each CDR3 is given with its conserved first and last residue. D genes are given only for firm matches. Expanded clones are given a class, and other clones once, few, many or no size at all.

TRBJ2-5	-	-	TRBV29-1	CSLPGGSLLAQYF	TGCAGCCTCCCTGGTGGCAGCCTCCTAGCCCAGTACTTC
TRBJ1-2	-	TRBD1	TRBV5-6	CASSQGTGWNGYTF	TGTGCCAGCAGCCAAGGGACAGGGTGGAATGGCTACACCTTC
TRBJ2-1	-	TRBD2	TRBV28	CASSLWGSGSAHNEQFF	TGTGCCAGCAGTTTATGGGGTAGCGGGAGTGCCCACAATGAGCAGTTCTTC
TRBJ2-3	-	-	TRBV19	CASSGEGGGNMDTQYF	TGTGCCAGTAGTGGCGAAGGGGGCGGGAATATGGATACGCAGTATTTT
TRBJ1-5	-	-	TRBV6-5	CASRPTERNQPQHF	TGTGCCAGCAGACCGACAGAGCGCAATCAGCCCCAGCATTTT
TRBJ2-5	-	-	TRBV7-9	CASSFRGDQETQYF	TGTGCCAGCAGCTTCCGCGGGGATCAAGAGACCCAGTACTTC
TRBJ2-6	-	TRBD1	TRBV19	CASSIWPGGGTGANVLTF	TGTGCCAGTAGTATATGGCCAGGGGGCGGAACTGGGGCCAACGTCCTGACTTTC
TRBJ1-5	-	-	TRBV7-3	CASSSGNNQPQHF	TGTGCCAGCAGCTCAGGGAACAATCAGCCCCAGCATTTT
TRBJ1-2	-	-	TRBV18	CASSPPGQTNYGYTF	TGTGCCAGCTCACCGCCAGGGCAGACTAACTATGGCTACACCTTC
TRBJ2-2	-	TRBD2	TRBV5-1	CASTREGPNTGELFF	TGCGCCAGCACTAGGGAGGGGCCGAACACCGGGGAGCTGTTTTTT
TRBJ1-2	-	-	TRBV7-2	CASSLAERVRGYTF	TGTGCCAGCAGCTTAGCCGAGAGGGTGAGAGGCTACACCTTC
TRBJ2-2	few	-	TRBV4-1	CASSQGGITTGELFF	TGCGCCAGCAGCCAAGGGGGCATTACCACCGGGGAGCTGTTTTTT
TRBJ2-1	-	TRBD2	TRBV6-4	CASSDQAGGRDEQFF	TGTGCCAGCAGTGACCAAGCGGGGGGGCGGGATGAGCAGTTCTTC
TRBJ2-7	-	-	TRBV4-1	CASSPGTYYEQYF	TGCGCCAGCAGCCCCGGGACATACTACGAGCAGTACTTC
TRBJ1-4	-	TRBD1	TRBV29-1	CSVEGTSGTGNEKLFF	TGCAGCGTTGAAGGGACATCCGGGACAGGGAATGAAAAACTGTTTTTT
TRBJ1-1	-	TRBD1	TRBV14	CASSHRQGARTEAFF	TGTGCCAGCAGCCATAGACAGGGGGCAAGGACTGAAGCTTTCTTT
TRBJ2-3	-	TRBD2	TRBV7-6	CASSFPNTSGSTDTQYF	TGTGCCAGCAGCTTCCCCAACACTAGCGGAAGCACAGATACGCAGTATTTT
TRBJ2-3	-	-	TRBV11-2	CASSLRGGDPTDTQYF	TGTGCCAGCAGCCTTAGGGGCGGGGACCCCACAGATACGCAGTATTTT
TRBJ2-3	few	-	TRBV28	CASSLLRLAKDTQYF	TGTGCCAGCAGTTTATTGCGGCTAGCCAAAGATACGCAGTATTTT
TRBJ2-1	-	TRBD2	TRBV4-2	CASSPGTSGGAKSRAQFF	TGTGCCAGCAGCCCAGGGACTAGCGGGGGGGCAAAAAGCCGTGCGCAGTTCTTC
TRBJ2-7	once	-	TRBV28	CATLSSLWEQYF	TGTGCCACCCTATCGAGCCTATGGGAGCAGTACTTC
TRBJ2-7	-	-	TRBV18	CASSPDRDNYEQYF	TGTGCCAGCTCACCAGACCGGGACAACTACGAGCAGTACTTC
TRBJ1-5	-	-	TRBV19	CASNQQGSHQPQHF	TGTGCCAGTAACCAACAGGGTTCGCATCAGCCCCAGCATTTT
TRBJ1-4	-	-	TRBV28	CASSYSSGSEKLFF	TGTGCCAGCAGTTACAGCTCGGGGAGTGAAAAACTGTTTTTT
TRBJ1-1	-	-	TRBV6-1	CASSDSLFRSGTEAFF	TGTGCCAGCAGTGACAGTCTTTTCAGATCGGGCACTGAAGCTTTCTTT
TRBJ2-1	-	-	TRBV15	CATSRVTPWNEQFF	TGTGCCACCAGCAGAGTCACTCCGTGGAATGAGCAGTTCTTC
TRBJ1-2	-	-	TRBV19	CATRDGGPGYTF	TGTGCCACCCGAGATGGGGGCCCCGGCTACACCTTC
TRBJ2-1	few	TRBD2	TRBV10-3	CAVGLADPYNEQFF	TGTGCCGTCGGACTAGCGGACCCCTACAATGAGCAGTTCTTC
TRBJ1-4	once	-	TRBV2	CASSEMGAGEKLFF	TGTGCCAGCAGTGAAATGGGGGCGGGTGAAAAACTGTTTTTT
TRBJ2-3	few	TRBD2	TRBV10-1	CAGRGTSGQNTDTQYF	TGCGCCGGGAGGGGGACTAGCGGCCAGAACACAGATACGCAGTATTTT
TRBJ1-4	-	TRBD1	TRBV2	CASTSQGEEKLFF	TGTGCCAGCACGAGCCAGGGGGAGGAAAAACTGTTTTTT
TRBJ1-5	-	-	TRBV7-2	CASSPHDRQPQHF	TGTGCCAGCAGCCCTCACGACAGGCAGCCCCAGCATTTT
TRBJ1-1	few	-	TRBV15	CATSRQGNTEAFF	TGTGCCACCAGCAGACAGGGGAACACTGAAGCTTTCTTT
TRBJ2-1	few	-	TRBV6-1	CASSGGFSNEQFF	TGTGCCAGCAGTGGTGGCTTTTCCAATGAGCAGTTCTTC
TRBJ2-3	few	TRBD2	TRBV29-1	CSVPGTSGSPDTQYF	TGCAGCGTTCCAGGGACTAGCGGGAGCCCAGATACGCAGTATTTT
TRBJ2-5	-	TRBD1	TRBV2	CASSDNRGRQTQYF	TGTGCCAGCAGTGACAACAGGGGGCGGCAGACCCAGTACTTC
TRBJ1-5	once	-	TRBV5-1	CASSVSGDQPQHF	TGCGCCAGCAGCGTATCAGGGGATCAGCCCCAGCATTTT
TRBJ2-5	-	-	TRBV19	CASNFREGTQYF	TGTGCCAGTAATTTCCGTGAGGGGACCCAGTACTTC
TRBJ2-5	-	-	TRBV19	CASKPDSRETQYF	TGTGCCAGTAAACCGGACAGTAGGGAGACCCAGTACTTC
TRBJ2-2	-	-	TRBV19	CASSFTQGVGTGELFF	TGTGCCAGTAGTTTCACACAGGGAGTGGGCACCGGGGAGCTGTTTTTT
TRBJ2-1	-	-	TRBV27	CASSWSGFNEQFF	TGTGCCAGCAGTTGGAGCGGGTTCAATGAGCAGTTCTTC
TRBJ1-3	-	-	TRBV7-9	CASSLDPTSGNTIYF	TGTGCCAGCAGCTTAGACCCTACCTCTGGAAACACCATATATTTT
TRBJ2-5	-	-	TRBV5-4	CASSLTAGQQETQYF	TGTGCCAGCAGCTTGACAGCTGGACAGCAAGAGACCCAGTACTTC
TRBJ2-7	-	TRBD1	TRBV14	CASATGTGALEQYF	TGTGCCAGCGCTACCGGGACAGGGGCTCTCGAGCAGTACTTC
TRBJ2-7	-	TRBD1	TRBV9	CASSPGQGLHEQYF	TGTGCCAGCAGCCCCGGACAGGGTCTCCACGAGCAGTACTTC
TRBJ1-1	few	TRBD1	TRBV7-2	CASSMGQVNTEAFF	TGTGCCAGCAGCATGGGACAGGTGAACACTGAAGCTTTCTTT
TRBJ1-2	-	-	TRBV6-5	CASFGQFGYTF	TGTGCCAGCTTCGGACAGTTTGGCTACACCTTC
TRBJ1-4	-	-	TRBV5-4	CASSWGDSGDEKLFF	TGTGCCAGCAGCTGGGGAGACTCTGGGGATGAAAAACTGTTTTTT
TRBJ1-5	few	-	TRBV6-1	CASSGRGGGNQPQHF	TGTGCCAGCAGTGGACGGGGTGGGGGCAATCAGCCCCAGCATTTT
TRBJ2-1	-	TRBD1	TRBV7-2	CASSRAGTGAYNEQFF	TGTGCCAGCAGCCGCGCAGGGACAGGGGCCTACAATGAGCAGTTCTTC
TRBJ2-1	-	-	TRBV5-1	CASSLAPQGTTSYNEQFF	TGCGCCAGCAGCTTGGCCCCACAGGGAACAACCTCCTACAATGAGCAGTTCTTC
TRBJ2-6	-	TRBD1	TRBV19	CASSIDRVVISSGANVLTF	TGTGCCAGTAGTATTGACAGGGTTGTGATAAGCTCTGGGGCCAACGTCCTGACTTTC
TRBJ1-2	-	-	TRBV7-9	CASSLGGVGSYGYTF	TGTGCCAGCAGCTTGGGAGGCGTGGGCTCCTATGGCTACACCTTC
TRBJ1-5	few	-	TRBV27	CASSLVGNQPQHF	TGTGCCAGCAGTTTAGTAGGCAATCAGCCCCAGCATTTT
TRBJ2-3	-	-	TRBV7-2	CASSLLWQGYTDTQYF	TGTGCCAGCAGCTTATTGTGGCAGGGATACACAGATACGCAGTATTTT
TRBJ2-7	few	-	TRBV4-3	CASSLSTGSYEQYF	TGCGCCAGCAGCCTTTCGACGGGTTCCTACGAGCAGTACTTC
TRBJ1-5	-	-	TRBV29-1	CSVGDIGSPQHF	TGCAGCGTTGGGGACATAGGTAGCCCCCAGCATTTT
TRBJ2-7	few	-	TRBV25-1	CASSESYEQYF	TGTGCCAGCAGTGAATCGTACGAGCAGTACTTC
TRBJ2-3	-	TRBD2	TRBV5-1	CASSFSGGAPDTQYF	TGCGCCAGCAGCTTTAGCGGGGGGGCTCCAGATACGCAGTATTTT